The clone carrying this T cell receptor (beta chain) was detected once. Its target is unknown. The sample is drawn from a study of T cell responses to AZD1222 COVID-19 vaccine. The study pooled second doses at about 4 or about 12 weeks. Profiled with immunoSEQ multiplex PCR; TCRdb holds only in-frame clones, not every one. The data contain fewer than 150,000 clones, about 89% of them seen just once; the ten biggest clones take up over 9%. This CDR3 has 17 amino acids. Per germline, CDR1 KGHSH and CDR2 LQKENI. J lost 0 bases, V lost 2 bases, and 3 bases had no gene match. Overall study findings and caveats: Spike-specific TCR breadth and depth both grew after two AZD1222 doses.

The J gene is TRBJ2-6, the V gene TRBV18, with TRBD1 matching over 8 bases. Material: peripheral blood, obtained 28 days after the second AZD1222 dose. This clonotype was sampled from an adult who received the AZD1222 COVID-19 vaccine. The CDR3 bases are TGTGCCAGCTCACCATCGGGACAGGACTCTGGGGCCAACGTCCTGACTTTC. Translating gives CASSPSGQDSGANVLTF. The full variable domain, with the rest looked up from reference TRBV18 and TRBJ2-6, is NAGVMQNPRHLVRRRGQEARLRCSPMKGHSHVYWYRQLPEEGLKFMVYLQKENIIDESGMPKERFSAEFPKEGPSILRIQQVVRGDSAAYFCASSPSGQDSGANVLTFGAGSRLTVL.